The rows below give T cell receptor beta chains drawn from one sample of a study of blood T cell repertoires in COVID-19. Data came from immunoSEQ multiplex PCR; TCRdb stores just in-frame clones and leaves some out. This sample has over 150,000 clones, with approximately 80% found just once. Sequenced input: peripheral blood. The receptors derive from a woman aged 55-70 years with COVID-19, enrolled during active disease. The CDR3 runs from the conserved cysteine through the conserved F or W. A D gene is named only where the DNA matches it firmly.

>TRBJ1-5|TRBV10-2|NA
TGCGCCAGCAGCTTACAGACAGGCAATCAGCCCCAGCATTTT
CASSLQTGNQPQHF
>TRBJ2-5|TRBV5-1|TRBD1
TGCGCCAGCAGCGAGGGGGCAGAGACCCAGTACTTC
CASSEGAETQYF
>TRBJ2-7|TRBV28|TRBD2
TGTGCCAGCAGTCCCGGGACTAGCGACTCCTACGAGCAGTACTTC
CASSPGTSDSYEQYF
>TRBJ1-1|TRBV6-5|NA
TGTGCCAGCAGTTACTACGGTAGGAACACTGAAGCTTTCTTT
CASSYYGRNTEAFF
>TRBJ1-1|TRBV7-9|NA
TGTGCCAGCAGCTTAGGGGCTATTAGTAATTTGAACACTGAAGCTTTCTTT
CASSLGAISNLNTEAFF
>TRBJ2-7|TRBV24-1|TRBD1
TGTGCCACCAGTGACAGGACAGGGGTGAGCTCCTACGAGCAGTACTTC
CATSDRTGVSSYEQYF
>TRBJ2-5|TRBV10-3|NA
TGTGCCGCGGGCGGTGGAGGGATGACCCAGTACTTC
CAAGGGGMTQYF
>TRBJ1-5|TRBV3-1/TRBV3-2|TRBD1
TGTGCCAGCAGCAGACAGGGGGCGGGCAATCAGCCCCAGCATTTT
CASSRQGAGNQPQHF
>TRBJ1-5|TRBV19|TRBD1
TGTGCCACGGACAGGGGGCGAGGCAATCAGCCCCAGCATTTT
CATDRGRGNQPQHF
>TRBJ2-7|TRBV5-1|TRBD2
TGCGCCAGCAGCTTGCGGCTAGCGGGAGGTCCCTCCTACGAGCAGTACTTC
CASSLRLAGGPSYEQYF
>TRBJ2-1|TRBV19|NA
TGTGCCAGTAGTATACTGCCAGGGTGGGCTGAGCAGTTCTTC
CASSILPGWAEQFF